The 8 T cell receptor beta chains given below trace back to one sample, sequenced in a study of T cell responses to AZD1222 COVID-19 vaccine. Sequenced by immunoSEQ multiplex PCR; TCRdb stores in-frame clones only, minus some. The sample has about 28,000 clones, approximately 91% seen once. The starting material was peripheral blood, obtained on day 0 of AZD1222 vaccination. The source of these receptors is an adult in good health.

The CDR3 sequence: CASSLGGGTEAFF. In DNA, the CDR3 is TGTGCCAGCAGTCTAGGGGGGGGGACTGAAGCTTTCTTT. The rearrangement joins TRBV6-5 to TRBJ1-1; D is possibly TRBD1 (6 bases). V lost 5 bases and J 5 bases, leaving 12 bases between the germline ends. Germline V CDR1 and CDR2: MNHEY, SVGAGI. This CDR3 comprises 13 residues.

The gene calls are TRBV4-3 and TRBJ2-2; D remains ambiguous. Between the trimmed V and J ends, which lost 4 bases and 8 bases, there was a span of 5 bases. This CDR3 has 11 residues. The germline gives CDR1 LGHNA, CDR2 YSLEER. The CDR3 bases are TGCGCCAGCAGCCGCGGAGGGGAGCTGTTTTTT. It encodes CASSRGGELFF.

This chain uses TRBV10-1 with TRBJ2-2, with 13 bases matching TRBD2. This CDR3 region has 15 residues. Losses at the gene ends were 5 bases for V and 6 bases for J; bases not matched to a gene: 3. Germline V gene data show CDR1 as WNHNN and CDR2 as SYGVQD (reference sequence). This CDR3 is CASSWTSGSPGELFF. DNA for the CDR3: TGCGCCAGCAGTTGGACTAGCGGGAGTCCCGGGGAGCTGTTTTTT.

This CDR3 is CASSWDTGVASPLHF. CDR3 nucleotide sequence: TGTGCCAGCAGTTGGGATACAGGGGTTGCCTCACCCCTCCACTTT. V gene TRBV6-2 or TRBV6-3 combines with J gene TRBJ1-6, with 7 bases identical to TRBD1. Trimming at V came to 4 bases and at J to 10 bases, leaving 10 bases not matched to a gene. Germline V gives CDR1 MNHEY, CDR2 SVGEGT. The CDR3 extends over 15 amino acids.

The chain is built from TRBV2 and TRBJ1-1, with no clear D. Germline V gives CDR1 SNHLY, CDR2 FYNNEI. This CDR3 region has 11 residues. Trimming stripped 7 bases from V and 1 base from J, with 4 bases between. CDR3 residues: CASTRNTEAFF. The CDR3 coding sequence is TGTGCCAGCACGAGGAACACTGAAGCTTTCTTT.

The chain combines TRBV6-4 with TRBJ2-3; weak D call: TRBD2 (5 bases). The V end lost 0 bases, the J end lost 5 bases, and 15 bases lay between the germline ends. Germline CDR1 MRHNA, CDR2 SNTAGT. The CDR3 has 16 residues. The CDR3 protein is CASSDSWTPARDTQYF. The DNA for the CDR3 is TGTGCCAGCAGTGACTCGTGGACTCCCGCAAGAGATACGCAGTATTTT.

The chain joins TRBV5-4 to TRBJ2-1; no clear D. With 1 base removed from V and 3 bases from J, the gap between germline ends came to 8 bases. The germline V gene encodes CDR1 SGHNT and CDR2 YYREEE (reference sequence). The CDR3 length is 14 residues. For the CDR3, the DNA is TGTGCCAGCAGCTTGCATGGTTTCTACAATGAGCAGTTCTTC. This codes for CASSLHGFYNEQFF.

The gene calls are TRBV19 and TRBJ1-5; possible D gene TRBD1, 5 bases. The CDR3 is 13 residues long. CDR1 LNHDA and CDR2 SQIVND come from the germline V gene (reference sequence). Trimming took 2 bases from V and 7 from J, leaving 9 bases between them. CDR3 residues: CASSISGGQPQHF. As DNA, the CDR3 is TGTGCCAGTAGTATATCGGGGGGACAGCCCCAGCATTTT.